This T cell receptor beta chain came from a study of shared clonotypes between healthy human individuals. Germline V gene data show CDR1 as MNHNS and CDR2 as SASEGT. Trimming took 7 bases from V and 8 from J, leaving 21 bases between them. The CDR3 loop spans 14 amino acids. Sequencing was performed with immunoSEQ multiplex PCR; in TCRdb, only in-frame clones are kept and a portion is missing. Of some 2,500,000 clones in the sample, roughly 90% are singletons; the top ten hold approximately 0.39%. The sequence came from a man between 18 and 29 years old in good health. Some clones in this sample may be carry-over from other donors' samples. The sequenced material came from naive CD4+ T cells from PBMCs. The subset is: CD45RA+ positively selected. This rearrangement joins TRBV6-1 to TRBJ2-7; D is possibly TRBD1 or TRBD2 (5 bases each). The CDR3 sequence is CASIIPSTRGQQYF. CDR3 sequence (DNA): TGTGCCAGCATTATCCCCTCGACAAGGGGACAGCAGTACTTC.